The 9 T cell receptor beta chains below all came from one sample that was sequenced in a study of chemoradiotherapy in HPV16-positive cancers. Some clones are missing from TCRdb's copy, which holds only in-frame ones; the method was immunoSEQ multiplex PCR. The table shows 25,000 to 30,000 clones, with roughly nine tenths occurring only once. Sequencing used blood, obtained from a patient who underwent chemoradiotherapy. Receptors originate from a human donor with HPV-associated anogenital cancer.

The rearrangement links TRBV15 to TRBJ2-2; TRBD2 aligns across 8 bases. Trimming took 7 bases from V and 2 from J; bases not matched to a gene: 9. The germline V gene has CDR1 LNHNV and CDR2 YYDKDF (reference sequence). CDR3 length: 16 amino acids. The CDR3 loop is CATNQVGGVNTGELFF. The CDR3, as DNA: TGTGCCACCAACCAGGTCGGGGGGGTAAACACCGGGGAGCTGTTTTTT.

This chain uses TRBV6-1 with TRBJ1-2; 10 bases are shared with TRBD1. The length of the CDR3 is 13 residues. Germline V CDR1 and CDR2: MNHNS, SASEGT. The trim removed 6 bases at V and 6 bases at J, leaving 4 bases unmatched. The CDR3 bases are TGTGCCAGCAGCGCCGGGACAGGGGATGGCTACACCTTC. It is translated as CASSAGTGDGYTF.

V usage is TRBV10-3 and J usage is TRBJ2-1; a weak D match, TRBD2 (6 bases). The CDR3 runs to 17 residues. Germline-derived CDR1 and CDR2 are ENHRY and SYGVKD. The V end lost 2 bases, the J end lost 3 bases, and 17 bases lay between the germline ends. CDR3 sequence (DNA): TGTGCCATCAGTGAGGGGGCGGGGTTGGCCGACTACAATGAGCAGTTCTTC. This encodes CAISEGAGLADYNEQFF.

This rearrangement joins TRBV6-6 to TRBJ2-7, with TRBD2 matching 7 bases. This CDR3 region has 15 residues. Trimming removed 2 bases from V and 5 bases from J; junction bases left unmatched: 9. The germline gives CDR1 MNHNY, CDR2 SVGAGI (reference sequence). The CDR3 sequence is CASSYVAGVLDEQYF. DNA for the CDR3: TGTGCCAGCAGTTACGTTGCGGGAGTGTTGGACGAGCAGTACTTC.

The rearrangement uses TRBV30 and TRBJ1-2, with D possibly matching TRBD1 (5 bases). The V gene lost 0 bases and the J gene lost 8 bases, with 10 bases spanning the gap. Per the germline V gene, CDR1 is GTSNPN and CDR2 is SVGIG (reference sequence). The CDR3 spans 12 residues. The CDR3 reads CAWSVSRGGYTF. CDR3 DNA sequence: TGTGCCTGGAGTGTATCGAGGGGAGGCTACACCTTC.

The chain links TRBV5-1 to TRBJ1-4, with 8 bases matching TRBD1. With 4 bases clipped from V and 3 bases from J, the junction kept 14 bases outside the gene matches. The CDR3 runs to 18 residues. From germline, CDR1 is SGHRS and CDR2 YFSETQ. CDR3 amino acids: CASSRLNQGARSNEKLFF. In DNA, the CDR3 is TGCGCCAGCAGCCGCCTCAACCAGGGGGCAAGGTCTAATGAAAAACTGTTTTTT.

Only one count was recorded for this clone. J is TRBJ2-2 and V is TRBV28; 11 nucleotides line up with TRBD2. V lost 10 bases to trimming and J lost 10 bases; unmatched junction nucleotides: 14. There are 15 residues in the CDR3. The germline gives CDR1 MDHEN, CDR2 SYDVKM. CDR3 region: CATWTSGFTKEELFF. As DNA, the CDR3 is TGTGCCACCTGGACTAGCGGGTTCACGAAGGAGGAGCTGTTTTTT.

J is TRBJ1-1 and V is TRBV15; D is unresolved. Germline V lookup: CDR1 LNHNV, CDR2 YYDKDF (reference sequence). Deletions cut 0 bases from V and 0 bases from J, with 8 bases between. CDR3 length: 15 amino acids. The DNA of the CDR3 is TGTGCCACCAGCAGAGAAATAGTAATGAACACTGAAGCTTTCTTT. It codes for CATSREIVMNTEAFF.

The rearrangement links TRBV11-2 to TRBJ1-1; 8 positions agree with TRBD1. The germline V gene has CDR1 SGHAT and CDR2 FQNNGV. V was clipped by 6 bases and J by 4 bases; unmatched bases: 7. The length of the CDR3 is 14 residues. In DNA form, the CDR3 reads TGTGCCAGCAGTTTTAGACAGGGGACCACTGAAGCTTTCTTT. Translated: CASSFRQGTTEAFF.